This TCR beta chain was documented in a study of OX40 agonist ivuxolimab in advanced cancers. Notes on the study in general: At 0.1 to 3.0 mg/kg and by week 6, clonal expansion occurred in CD4+ and CD8+ blood T cells. Some nonresponders additionally presented with little normalized T-cell clonal expansion.

TCRdb's copy holds only in-frame clones and misses some; the assay was immunoSEQ multiplex PCR. In the table there are roughly 68,000 clones, more than 85% of which are singletons. V dropped 2 bases and J dropped 3 bases, with 14 bases sitting between them. CDR1 and CDR2 (germline): MNHNY, SVGAGI (reference sequence). This CDR3 contains 16 residues. This clone turned up a few times. Its matching antigen is unknown. Sequenced here: CD4+ or CD8+ T cells sorted from blood, sampled in a trial of the OX40 agonist ivuxolimab. The TCR sequence derives from an adult with an advanced solid tumor such as melanoma, head and neck, liver or kidney cancer. The chain combines TRBV6-6 with TRBJ2-1; tentatively, D is TRBD1 (6 bases). Here the CDR3 DNA reads TGTGCCAGCAGTTACCTTAGGACGGACAGCTACAATGAGCAGTTCTTC. It translates to CASSYLRTDSYNEQFF.